One sample yielded the 20 T cell receptor beta chains listed below, sequenced in a study of regulatory T cells in long-lasting Graves disease. In building TCR beta libraries, iRepertoire HTBI primers were used together with Arm-PCR of CDR3 regions. MiXCR, run by TCRdb on the multiplex PCR reads, gives a single entry per CDR3 protein. Altogether 200,000 to 250,000 distinct CDR3 sequences are present, 18% being singletons, with the ten largest covering over 20%. Described time point: newly diagnosed GD, antithyroid drugs for less than 3 months. PBMCs provided the RNA from which the TCR library was made. The sequenced sample was peripheral blood mononuclear cells (PBMCs), obtained at new diagnosis, from a patient treated with antithyroid drugs. These TCRs come from a female donor with Graves disease.

Remarks on this clonotype: A much larger clone differs by one base, so this may be a read error. The conserved phenylalanine or tryptophan normally closing the CDR3 is absent here, so this likely arose from a read error. This chain connects TRBV27 to TRBJ1-6, with D unclear. This CDR3 is built from 12 residues. Germline V gene lookup returns CDR1 MNHEY and CDR2 SMNVEV (reference sequence). Trimming removed 6 bases at V and 12 bases at J, with 12 bases between. CDR3 protein: CASSLNLGPLHV. The CDR3 DNA is TGTGCCAGCAGCCTTAACCTAGGACCCCTCCACGTT.

This clonotype was counted a few times. An end of the junction differs from the germline gene, which may be a read error. The chain carries TRBV19 and TRBJ1-4, with D tentatively TRBD1 (5 bases). Germline assignment: CDR1 LNHDA and CDR2 SQIVND (reference sequence). The CDR3 is 15 residues long. CDR3 nucleotides: TGTGCCAGTGGTATAGCCGGGACGGGATACGAAAAACTGTTTTTT. This sequence encodes CASGIAGTGYEKLFF.

This clonotype was recorded at least ten times. The rearrangement uses TRBV12-3 or TRBV12-4 and TRBJ2-3; unclear D gene. V lost 6 bases to trimming and J lost 3 bases, with 7 bases between them. This CDR3 contains 12 residues. The CDR3 protein is CASRVGTDTQYF. CDR3 coding DNA: TGTGCCAGCAGAGTCGGGACAGATACGCAGTATTTT.

In its sample, this clonotype was seen many times. The V gene is TRBV18, the J gene TRBJ1-4; D gene ambiguous. Trimming removed 1 base from V and 3 bases from J, with 6 bases in between. CDR1 and CDR2 (germline): KGHSH, LQKENI. This CDR3 has 14 amino acids. The DNA of the CDR3 is TGTGCCAGCTCACCACGATTAGCTAATGAAAAACTGTTTTTT. Residues: CASSPRLANEKLFF.

Ten or more counts support this clonotype. This chain joins TRBV11-2 and TRBJ2-3; possible D gene TRBD2, 5 bases. The V gene lost 5 bases and the J gene lost 6 bases, with 18 bases spanning the gap. CDR1 and CDR2 from the germline V gene are SGHAT and FQNNGV. The CDR3 loop spans 15 amino acids. The CDR3 region has the DNA TGTGCCAGCAGCCACTTTGGCGACCCGGGGGATACGCAGTATTTT. Its translation is CASSHFGDPGDTQYF.

As for this clonotype: A far larger clone differs by one base, so this is likely a read error. CDR3 nucleotide sequence: TGTGCCAGCTTCGGGGTCAGGGCCTACGAGCAGTACTTC. Residues: CASFGVRAYEQYF. The chain recombines TRBV9 with TRBJ2-7; D tentatively fits TRBD1 or TRBD2 (5 bases each). The CDR3 length is 13 residues. Trimming stripped 7 bases from V and 2 bases from J, with 13 bases between. Per germline, CDR1 SGDLS and CDR2 YYNGEE.

The chain is built from TRBV12-3 or TRBV12-4 and TRBJ1-2; D gene unclear. The length of the CDR3 is 12 residues. The V gene lost 10 bases and the J gene lost 4 bases, with 13 bases spanning the gap. The CDR3 loop reads CANRGGPYGYTF. DNA for the CDR3: TGTGCCAACCGCGGCGGTCCCTATGGCTACACCTTC.

This clonotype was recorded at least ten times. The chain links TRBV7-9 to TRBJ1-2; D call uncertain. V was shortened by 7 bases and J by 3 bases, with 18 bases between the two germline ends. Germline CDR1 reads SEHNR; CDR2 reads FQNEAQ (reference sequence). The CDR3 is made up of 15 amino acids. The CDR3 spells CASNPNGLPHYGYTF. As DNA, the CDR3 is TGTGCCAGCAACCCCAACGGCCTCCCTCACTATGGCTACACCTTC.

This clonotype was seen more than once but under ten times. The V call is TRBV3-1, the J call TRBJ2-7; D gene uncertain. This CDR3 is 13 amino acids long. Trimming took 2 bases from V and 6 from J, leaving 11 bases between them. The germline CDR1 and CDR2 sequences are LGHDT and YNNKEL (reference sequence). The DNA for the CDR3 is TGTGCCAGCAGCCAACTTCAAACGAGCGAGCAGTACTTC. It translates to CASSQLQTSEQYF.

The CDR3 region is CASSLTSGGTTSTDTQYF. The DNA of the CDR3 is TGTGCCAGCAGCCTGACTAGCGGAGGTACTACTAGCACAGATACGCAGTATTTT. The chain recombines TRBV9 with TRBJ2-3, with 9 bases identical to TRBD2. This CDR3 is 18 amino acids long. The V and J ends lost 4 bases and 0 bases, in that order; junction bases with no gene match: 12. CDR1 and CDR2 (germline): SGDLS, YYNGEE.

This clonotype was observed many times. CDR3 DNA: TGTGCCAGTAGTGATGGGGAAGAGACCCAGTACTTC. Translation gives CASSDGEETQYF. This rearrangement joins TRBV19 to TRBJ2-5; D is unclear. The CDR3 consists of 12 residues. The germline V and J ends were trimmed by 5 bases and 3 bases, with 7 bases remaining between them. Germline CDR1 LNHDA, CDR2 SQIVND (reference sequence).

In its sample, this clonotype was seen many times. The rearrangement uses TRBV6-1 and TRBJ1-1; tentatively, D is TRBD1 (5 bases). The CDR3 runs 13 residues. Germline assignment: CDR1 MNHNS and CDR2 SASEGT. Trimming took 6 bases from V and 6 from J, leaving 14 bases between them. CDR3: CASSLPGGAEAFF. CDR3 bases: TGTGCCAGCAGCTTGCCTGGGGGGGCTGAAGCTTTCTTT.

This clonotype was detected ten times or more. The V gene is TRBV20-1, the J gene TRBJ1-1; D uncertain. V lost 1 base and J 7 bases, leaving 7 bases between the germline ends. Germline assignment: CDR1 DFQATT and CDR2 SNEGSKA (reference sequence). This CDR3 has 11 amino acids. CDR3 nucleotide sequence: TGCAGTGCTAGAGGCCAGCTTGAAGCTTTCTTT. It is translated as CSARGQLEAFF.

This clonotype was counted a few times. The gene calls are TRBV19 and TRBJ2-5, with TRBD1 identical over 9 bases. The germline V gene encodes CDR1 LNHDA and CDR2 SQIVND (reference sequence). V was pared by 5 bases and J by 0 bases, with 10 bases of the junction left unmatched. This CDR3 is built from 17 residues. CDR3 in amino acids: CASSPGQGTPDQETQYF. For the CDR3, the DNA is TGTGCCAGTAGTCCGGGACAGGGAACCCCCGACCAAGAGACCCAGTACTTC. Full variable domain (remainder filled in from reference TRBV19 and TRBJ2-5): DGGITQSPKYLFRKEGQNVTLSCEQNLNHDAMYWYRQDPGQGLRLIYYSQIVNDFQKGDIAEGYSVSREKKESFPLTVTSAQKNPTAFYLCASSPGQGTPDQETQYFGPGTRLLVL.

This sequence joins TRBV7-8 and TRBJ1-1; D remains ambiguous. This CDR3 contains 14 residues. The V and J ends lost 5 bases and 6 bases respectively, with 16 bases between them. CDR1 and CDR2 from the germline V gene are SGHVS and FQNEAQ. The DNA of the CDR3 is TGTGCCAGCAGCCAATATGGGGATTACGCTGAAGCTTTCTTT. It translates to CASSQYGDYAEAFF.

This clonotype was seen a few times. The CDR3, as DNA: TGTGCCAGCAGCTTAGATCGGGTGGGGGCGACCGGAAACACCATATATTTT. Translated, it gives CASSLDRVGATGNTIYF. The rearrangement joins TRBV7-2 to TRBJ1-3, with a weak D call TRBD1 (6 bases). V lost 1 base and J lost 4, with 17 bases in between. Germline assignment: CDR1 SGHTA and CDR2 FQGNSA. This CDR3 contains 17 residues.

The J gene is TRBJ2-1, the V gene TRBV27, with 12 positions matching TRBD2. The CDR3 runs to 14 residues. The V gene's germline CDR1 is MNHEY and CDR2 SMNVEV (reference sequence). V shed 7 bases and J 8 bases; nucleotides not matched to a gene: 6. The CDR3 loop is CASTLAGGPHEQFF. The CDR3 coding sequence is TGTGCCAGCACCCTAGCGGGAGGGCCACATGAGCAGTTCTTC.

There are many counts of this clonotype. This sequence joins TRBV5-5 and TRBJ1-5; D is ambiguous. The CDR3 consists of 14 residues. CDR1 and CDR2 from the germline V gene are SGHKS and YYEKEE (reference sequence). V was cut by 4 bases and J by 4 bases, with 12 bases left in between. CDR3 sequence reads: CASSRTSANQPQHF. In DNA, the CDR3 is TGTGCCAGCAGCCGGACCTCTGCTAATCAGCCCCAGCATTTT.

About this clonotype itself: One base separates it from a far larger clone, so it is likely a read error. The CDR3 DNA sequence: TGTGCCAGCAGTTGGAGTAGCGAAGAGACCCAGTACTTC. Translating gives CASSWSSEETQYF. The chain has TRBV12-3 or TRBV12-4 and TRBJ2-1, with a possible D match to TRBD2 (5 bases). The end of the DNA fits TRBJ2-5 better, so the J call may be wrong. The CDR3 runs 13 residues.

This clonotype was seen ten or more times. This rearrangement joins TRBV20-1 to TRBJ1-1, with 8 bases identical to TRBD1. This CDR3 is 13 amino acids long. Trimming at V came to 5 bases and at J to 1 base, leaving 3 bases not matched to a gene. Germline CDR1 reads DFQATT; CDR2 reads SNEGSKA (reference sequence). The CDR3 DNA sequence: TGCAGTGCTTCCGGGACAGGGAACACTGAAGCTTTCTTT. Amino acids: CSASGTGNTEAFF.